The T cell receptor (beta chain) under discussion was sequenced for a study of blood T cell repertoires in COVID-19 (dated by TCRdb to about 2020). Notes on the research overall: Samples from collaborators originated in the United States, Italy and Spain and spanned both the acute and convalescent phases of COVID-19. The material from the prospective study consisted of cDNA or gDNA derived from T cells, B-cell-depleted T cells, or PBMCs. The dataset comprised deeply sampled blood TCRbeta repertoires from subjects exposed to, actively infected with, or recovered from COVID-19. The repertoires were released in a freely available public database intended as a resource for research on the immune response to SARS-CoV-2. Samples came from the ongoing ImmuneRACE study (first 160 participants) plus 1,254 subjects from 6 global collaborators. The sample metadata nearly always contained a de-identified subject ID, COVID-19 status, age in years and sex. HLA class I and class II types, where available, came from metadata supplied by the sample provider rather than from assay-based typing. Overall study results and their limits: The quantity of clinical and demographic metadata differed by source and by participant and was supplied without curation.

TCRbeta CDR3 regions were amplified from genomic DNA by means of the immunoSEQ Assay, a bias-controlled multiplex PCR. Regarding the original processing steps: Within the assay, amplification of reference gene primers was used to estimate how many nucleated cells each sample contained. To quantify the absolute abundance of each unique TCRbeta CDR3 rearrangement, sequence reads were collapsed and filtered. Productive Simpson clonality was computed per sample as the square root of Simpson's diversity index over productive rearrangements. Drawn from immuneACCESS, this table holds only the in-frame rearrangements with V and J called that TCRdb kept. Clones are partly lost; checked studies trace under half to an unresolved V gene and leave the rest unexplained. V, J and clone size reflect that table, while D and trimming were determined from the DNA. This sample gives about 200,000 clones in total; about 86% of them show up just once. The ten largest clones represent 3.8% of the sample.

Trimming at the junction amounts to 0 bases on V and 4 bases on J, and the germline ends lie 19 bases apart. The germline V gene supplies CDR1 SGHRS and CDR2 YFSETQ. Including cysteine and phenylalanine, the CDR3 has 17 amino acids. Only the CDR3 region is kept as DNA, spanning 51 bases read in frame from base 1. Participants in the prospective study were enrolled through a virtual design, were aged roughly 18 to 100 years, and lived in roughly 25 United States geographic areas. In the prospective study, participants were assigned to cohorts based on the clinical history participants reported in a screening survey and a study questionnaire. Mobile phlebotomists in the prospective study collected whole blood, serum and a nasopharyngeal or oropharyngeal swab from every participant. Prospective study participants could optionally give additional blood draws and questionnaires over a roughly 2-month period. Blood samples from the prospective study were shipped frozen or at room temperature prior to DNA extraction.

As regards this clone: This clone's antigen is unknown. No base-level quality is on record; no much larger clone is a single base apart.

The sample taken for sequencing was PBMCs or T cells enriched from blood (not recorded which). This receptor was identified in a woman between 40 and 50 years old with acute COVID-19. The rearranged segments are TRBV5-1 and TRBJ1-2, with no confidently assigned D gene. The nucleotide sequence is given as TGCGCCAGCAGCTTGGAGCCGACCAACCGCGGGAGCTATGGCTACACCTTC. This yields the protein CASSLEPTNRGSYGYTF.